One and the same sample provided the 16 T cell receptor beta chains below, sequenced in a study of control samples from healthy donors and cancer patients. The table came from immunoSEQ multiplex PCR; TCRdb's copy has only in-frame clones and leaves some out. Counted here are about 220,000 clones, over 90% occurring once; the ten biggest clones make up about 1.4%. Material for sequencing was blood. The receptors derive from a man aged 50-59 years in good health.

The chain recombines TRBV6-5 with TRBJ1-4, with TRBD1 identical over 11 bases. The germline V gene has CDR1 MNHEY and CDR2 SVGAGI. Unmatched junction bases numbered 4, after V lost 2 bases and J lost 8 bases. The CDR3 extends over 15 amino acids. CDR3 coding DNA: TGTGCCAGCAGTTACGGAGGGACAGGGGGGGAAAAACTGTTTTTT. The encoded protein is CASSYGGTGGEKLFF.

The genes are TRBV30 and TRBJ1-1; no reliable D call. This CDR3 comprises 12 residues. Trimming took 0 bases from V and 8 from J, leaving 10 bases between them. CDR1 and CDR2 (germline): GTSNPN, SVGIG (reference sequence). The CDR3 DNA follows: TGTGCCTGGAGTGTACGAACGCAGGAAGCTTTCTTT. Encoded protein: CAWSVRTQEAFF.

The chain combines TRBV11-3 with TRBJ2-5, with a tentative D call TRBD1 (6 bases). V shed 4 bases and J shed 3 bases, with 15 bases lying between them. This CDR3 spans 15 amino acids. The V gene's germline CDR1 is SGHNT and CDR2 YENEEA. This CDR3 is CASSSGTRDKETQYF. Written as DNA, the CDR3 is TGTGCCAGCAGCTCCGGGACCAGGGACAAAGAGACCCAGTACTTC.

The chain joins TRBV30 to TRBJ1-2; D is undetermined. The V and J ends lost 5 bases and 4 bases respectively, with 8 bases between them. The CDR3 runs to 11 residues. Germline CDR1 GTSNPN, CDR2 SVGIG (reference sequence). Written as DNA, the CDR3 is TGTGCCTGGGCCGCGGGCTATGGCTACACCTTC. It codes for CAWAAGYGYTF.

The V call is TRBV5-1, the J call TRBJ1-4; D is ambiguous. CDR3 length: 14 amino acids. Trimming removed 4 bases at V and 7 bases at J, with 14 bases between. Germline lookup yields CDR1 SGHRS and CDR2 YFSETQ. For the CDR3, the DNA is TGCGCCAGCAGCGTGACCCCCGAGGGTGAAAAACTGTTTTTT. It translates to CASSVTPEGEKLFF. The complete variable domain, with remaining parts taken from reference TRBV5-1 and TRBJ1-4, reads KAGVTQTPRYLIKTRGQQVTLSCSPISGHRSVSWYQQTPGQGLQFLFEYFSETQRNKGNFPGRFSGRQFSNSRSEMNVSTLELGDSALYLCASSVTPEGEKLFFGSGTQLSVL.

This clone appeared once. J is TRBJ1-5 and V is TRBV2; 9 bases map to TRBD1. Germline V gene lookup returns CDR1 SNHLY and CDR2 FYNNEI. V trimming: 2 bases; J trimming: 10 bases; junction bases outside the gene matches: 18. The CDR3 covers 18 residues. CDR3 DNA sequence: TGTGCCAGCAGTGAAACAGGAATGGTACAGGGGGCCTCAACCCCCCAGCATTTT. Translation: CASSETGMVQGASTPQHF.

This chain links TRBV2 with TRBJ1-4; no firm D call. Germline V gene lookup returns CDR1 SNHLY and CDR2 FYNNEI. V dropped 1 base and J dropped 8 bases, with 8 bases sitting between them. The CDR3 has 13 residues. The CDR3 nucleotides are TGTGCCAGCAGTGAAGGCCGTGAGGAAAAACTGTTTTTT. The encoded protein is CASSEGREEKLFF.

The chain recombines TRBV5-6 with TRBJ1-1; D is possibly TRBD1 (5 bases). Trimming pared 4 bases from V and 4 bases from J, leaving 17 bases between. CDR3 length equals 15 residues. Germline CDR1 and CDR2: SGHDT and YYEEEE. The CDR3 DNA reads TGTGCCAGCAGCCCGCGGTGGGGGTTGGGCACTGAAGCTTTCTTT. The encoded protein is CASSPRWGLGTEAFF.

The V gene is TRBV29-1, the J gene TRBJ1-1, with 8 bases lining up with TRBD1. The CDR3 extends over 14 amino acids. Germline loops: CDR1 SQVTM, CDR2 ANQGSEA. J was trimmed by 4 bases and V by 6 bases; bases with no gene match: 10. The CDR3 reads CSVLGGQGATEAFF. The CDR3 DNA sequence: TGCAGCGTCCTGGGTGGGCAGGGGGCCACTGAAGCTTTCTTT.

The rearrangement uses TRBV2 and TRBJ2-2; D gene ambiguous. Trimming left V 1 base short and J 7 bases short, with 10 bases between. This CDR3 has 14 amino acids. The germline gives CDR1 SNHLY, CDR2 FYNNEI. In nucleotides, the CDR3 is TGTGCCAGCAGTGAAGGGCAGTGGGTCGGGGAGCTGTTTTTT. Encoded protein: CASSEGQWVGELFF.

This chain uses TRBV2 with TRBJ1-6; D unclear. This CDR3 spans 15 amino acids. The germline gives CDR1 SNHLY, CDR2 FYNNEI. V gave up 7 bases and J gave up 0 bases, with 10 bases separating them. CDR3 in amino acids: CASTEGSSYNSPLHF. CDR3 DNA sequence: TGTGCCAGCACCGAGGGCAGCTCCTATAATTCACCCCTCCACTTT.

This chain joins TRBV28 and TRBJ1-5, with D maybe TRBD1 (5 bases). Germline V gene data show CDR1 as MDHEN and CDR2 as SYDVKM. CDR3 size: 16 residues. V was clipped by 5 bases and J by 1 base, with 15 bases between them. DNA of the CDR3: TGTGCCAGCAGTCCGATCGACAGTCGAAGCAATCAGCCCCAGCATTTT. Its protein is CASSPIDSRSNQPQHF.

The count of this clone is one. V gene TRBV3-1 (or the pseudogene TRBV3-2) combines with J gene TRBJ1-3; D unresolved. The length of the CDR3 is 15 residues. Between the trimmed V and J ends, which lost 6 bases and 0 bases, there was a span of 12 bases. Germline-derived CDR1 and CDR2 are LGHDT and YNNKEL (reference sequence). CDR3 bases: TGTGCCAGCAGTCCGCGGAGGGACTCTGGAAACACCATATATTTT. Protein: CASSPRRDSGNTIYF.

DNA of the CDR3: TGTGCCAGCATCCGGGCCCCTTGGAGGTCACCCCTCCACTTT. It translates to CASIRAPWRSPLHF. V gene TRBV28 combines with J gene TRBJ1-6; no firm D call. Looked up from germline, CDR1 is MDHEN and CDR2 is SYDVKM. Trimming stripped 7 bases from V and 10 bases from J, with 17 bases between. The CDR3 has 14 amino acids.

This chain links TRBV28 with TRBJ1-2; D is ambiguous. The CDR3 runs 15 residues. Germline-derived CDR1 and CDR2 are MDHEN and SYDVKM. Trimming shortened V by 8 bases and J by 7 bases, and 23 bases separated the two germline ends. The CDR3 sequence: CASGRPSNPNGGYTF. CDR3 sequence (DNA): TGTGCCAGCGGAAGACCATCCAACCCCAATGGTGGCTACACCTTC.

The J gene is TRBJ2-7, the V gene TRBV4-2; tentatively, D is TRBD1 (6 bases). Trimming stripped 5 bases from V and 0 bases from J, with 11 bases between. This CDR3 has 14 amino acids. Germline V CDR1 and CDR2: LGHNA, YNFKEQ. This CDR3 is CASSARGNSYEQYF. CDR3 sequence (DNA): TGTGCCAGCAGCGCCAGGGGAAACTCCTACGAGCAGTACTTC.